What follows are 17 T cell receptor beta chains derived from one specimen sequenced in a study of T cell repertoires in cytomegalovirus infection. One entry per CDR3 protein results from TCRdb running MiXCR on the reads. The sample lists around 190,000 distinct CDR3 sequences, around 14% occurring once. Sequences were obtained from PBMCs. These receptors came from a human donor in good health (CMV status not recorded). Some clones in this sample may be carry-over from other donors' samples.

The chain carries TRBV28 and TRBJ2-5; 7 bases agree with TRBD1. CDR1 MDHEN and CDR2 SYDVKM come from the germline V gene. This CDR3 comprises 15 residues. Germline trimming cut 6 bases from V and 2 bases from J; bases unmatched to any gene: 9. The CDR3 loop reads CASRTLTGWQETQYF. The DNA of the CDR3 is TGTGCCAGCAGAACCCTGACAGGGTGGCAAGAGACCCAGTACTTC.

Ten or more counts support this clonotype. The CDR3 sequence: CASSTTGTEAFF. The CDR3 nucleotides read TGTGCCAGCTCCACGACAGGCACTGAAGCTTTCTTT. The chain has TRBV6-1 and TRBJ1-1; D is perhaps TRBD1 (6 bases). The CDR3 runs 12 residues. The germline V gene encodes CDR1 MNHNS and CDR2 SASEGT. V was trimmed by 8 bases and J by 4 bases, leaving 11 bases between them.

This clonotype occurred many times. As DNA, the CDR3 is TGTGCCAGCAGCTCCCCCGCAGGGTCAGGAGAGACCCAGTACTTC. It encodes CASSSPAGSGETQYF. This chain uses TRBV7-9 with TRBJ2-5; D is perhaps TRBD1 (5 bases). Trimming removed 4 bases from V and 4 bases from J, with 16 bases in between. Germline assignment: CDR1 SEHNR and CDR2 FQNEAQ (reference sequence). The CDR3 length is 15 residues.

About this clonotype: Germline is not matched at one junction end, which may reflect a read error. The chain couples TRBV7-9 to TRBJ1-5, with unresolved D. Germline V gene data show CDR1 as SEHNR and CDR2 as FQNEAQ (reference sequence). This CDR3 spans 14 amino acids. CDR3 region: CASSLGGSSQHQHF. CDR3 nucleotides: TGTGCCAGCAGCTTAGGGGGTTCGAGTCAGCACCAGCATTTT.

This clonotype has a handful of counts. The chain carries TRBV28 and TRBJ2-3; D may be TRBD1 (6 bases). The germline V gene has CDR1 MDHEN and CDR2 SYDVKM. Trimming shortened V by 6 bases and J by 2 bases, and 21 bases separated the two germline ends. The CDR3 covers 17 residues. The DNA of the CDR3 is TGTGCCAGCAGCCTAGAGGGACAACAGGCGTACACAGATACGCAGTATTTT. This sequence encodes CASSLEGQQAYTDTQYF.

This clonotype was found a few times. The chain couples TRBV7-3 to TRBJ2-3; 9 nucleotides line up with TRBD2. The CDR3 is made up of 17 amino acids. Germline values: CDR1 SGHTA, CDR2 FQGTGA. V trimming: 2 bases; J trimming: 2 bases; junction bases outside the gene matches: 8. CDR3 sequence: CASSLVGTSSSTDTQYF. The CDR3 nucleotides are TGTGCCAGCAGCTTAGTGGGGACTAGCTCTTCCACAGATACGCAGTATTTT.

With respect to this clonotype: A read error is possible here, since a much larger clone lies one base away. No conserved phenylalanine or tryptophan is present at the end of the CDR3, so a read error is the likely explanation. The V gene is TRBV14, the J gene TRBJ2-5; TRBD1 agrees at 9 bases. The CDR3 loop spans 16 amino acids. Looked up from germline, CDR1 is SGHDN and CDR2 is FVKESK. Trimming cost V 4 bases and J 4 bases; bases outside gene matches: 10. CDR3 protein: CASSRPGRTGAETQYL. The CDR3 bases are TGTGCCAGCAGCCGCCCCGGTCGGACAGGGGCAGAGACCCAGTACTTA.

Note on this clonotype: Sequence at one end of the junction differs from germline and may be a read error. CDR3 coding DNA: TGTGCCAGCTCCCCACTAGCGGGGGAATACAATGAGCAGTTCTTC. Amino acid sequence: CASSPLAGEYNEQFF. The chain employs TRBV18 and TRBJ2-1, with TRBD2 matching over 11 bases. The length of the CDR3 is 15 residues. From germline, CDR1 is KGHSH and CDR2 LQKENI.

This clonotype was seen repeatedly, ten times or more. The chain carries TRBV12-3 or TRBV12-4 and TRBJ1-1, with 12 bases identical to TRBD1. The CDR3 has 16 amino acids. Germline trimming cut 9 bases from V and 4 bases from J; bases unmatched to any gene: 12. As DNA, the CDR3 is TGTGCCAGTAACTCCGGGACAGGGGGCGTCAGCACTGAAGCTTTCTTT. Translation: CASNSGTGGVSTEAFF.

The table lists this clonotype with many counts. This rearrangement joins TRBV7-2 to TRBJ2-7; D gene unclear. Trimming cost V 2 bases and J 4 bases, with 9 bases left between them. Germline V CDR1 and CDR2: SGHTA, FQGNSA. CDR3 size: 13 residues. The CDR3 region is CASSLFYVYEQYF. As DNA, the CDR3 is TGTGCCAGCAGCTTATTTTACGTTTACGAGCAGTACTTC.

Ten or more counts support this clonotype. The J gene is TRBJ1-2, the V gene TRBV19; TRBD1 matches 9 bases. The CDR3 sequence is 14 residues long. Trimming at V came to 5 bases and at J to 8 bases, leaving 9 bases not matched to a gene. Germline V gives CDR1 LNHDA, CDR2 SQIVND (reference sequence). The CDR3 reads CASSPQQGAGGYTF. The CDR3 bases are TGTGCCAGTAGTCCTCAACAGGGGGCAGGAGGCTACACCTTC.

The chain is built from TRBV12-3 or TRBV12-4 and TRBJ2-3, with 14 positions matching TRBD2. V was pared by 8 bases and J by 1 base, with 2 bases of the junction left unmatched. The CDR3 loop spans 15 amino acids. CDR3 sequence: CASGGLAGGTDTQYF. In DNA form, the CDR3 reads TGTGCCAGCGGGGGACTAGCGGGGGGCACAGATACGCAGTATTTT.

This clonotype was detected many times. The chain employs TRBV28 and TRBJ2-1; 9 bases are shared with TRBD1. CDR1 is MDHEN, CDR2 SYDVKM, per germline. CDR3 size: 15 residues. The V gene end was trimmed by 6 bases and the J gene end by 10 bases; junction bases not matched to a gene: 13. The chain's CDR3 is CASRRIGTGTREQFF. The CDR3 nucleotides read TGTGCCAGCAGGAGAATCGGGACAGGGACTCGGGAGCAGTTCTTC. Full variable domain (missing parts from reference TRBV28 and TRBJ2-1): DVKVTQSSRYLVKRTGEKVFLECVQDMDHENMFWYRQDPGLGLRLIYFSYDVKMKEKGDIPEGYSVSREKKERFSLILESASTNQTSMYLCASRRIGTGTREQFFGPGTRLTVL.

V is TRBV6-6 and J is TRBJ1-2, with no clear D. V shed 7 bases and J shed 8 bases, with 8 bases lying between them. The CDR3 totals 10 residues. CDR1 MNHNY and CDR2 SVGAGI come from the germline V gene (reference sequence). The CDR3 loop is CASKSGGYTF. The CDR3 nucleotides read TGTGCCAGCAAATCTGGGGGCTACACCTTC.

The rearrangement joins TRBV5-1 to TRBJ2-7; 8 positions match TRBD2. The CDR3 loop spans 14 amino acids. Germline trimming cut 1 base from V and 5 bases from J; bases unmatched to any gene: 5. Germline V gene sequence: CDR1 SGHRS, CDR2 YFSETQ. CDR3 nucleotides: TGCGCCAGCAGCTTGACGGGGGGGGCCAACGAGCAGTACTTC. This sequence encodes CASSLTGGANEQYF.

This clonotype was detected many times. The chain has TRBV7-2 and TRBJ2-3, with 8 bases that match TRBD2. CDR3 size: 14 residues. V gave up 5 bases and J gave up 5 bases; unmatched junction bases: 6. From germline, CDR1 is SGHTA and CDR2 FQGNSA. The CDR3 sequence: CASSPSTSGDTQYF. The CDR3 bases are TGTGCCAGCAGCCCCTCCACTAGCGGAGATACGCAGTATTTT.

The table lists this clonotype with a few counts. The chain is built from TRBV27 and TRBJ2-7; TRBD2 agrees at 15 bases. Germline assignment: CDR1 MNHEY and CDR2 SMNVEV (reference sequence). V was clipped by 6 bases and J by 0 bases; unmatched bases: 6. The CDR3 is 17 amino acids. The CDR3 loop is CASSPGTSGGNSYEQYF. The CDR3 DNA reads TGTGCCAGCAGCCCAGGGACTAGCGGGGGGAACTCCTACGAGCAGTACTTC.